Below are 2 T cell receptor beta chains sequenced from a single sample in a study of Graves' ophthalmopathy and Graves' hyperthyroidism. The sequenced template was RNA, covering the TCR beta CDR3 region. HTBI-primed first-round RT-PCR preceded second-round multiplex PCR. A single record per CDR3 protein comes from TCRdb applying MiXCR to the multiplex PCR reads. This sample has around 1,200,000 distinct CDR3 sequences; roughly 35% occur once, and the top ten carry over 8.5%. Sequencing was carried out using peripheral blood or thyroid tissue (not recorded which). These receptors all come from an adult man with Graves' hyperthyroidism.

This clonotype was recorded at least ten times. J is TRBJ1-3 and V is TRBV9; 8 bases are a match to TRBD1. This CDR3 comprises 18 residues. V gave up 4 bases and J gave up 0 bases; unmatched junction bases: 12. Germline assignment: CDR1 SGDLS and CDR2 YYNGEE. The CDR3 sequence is CASSPRPGQETSGNTIYF. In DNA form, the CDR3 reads TGTGCCAGCAGCCCCCGACCGGGACAGGAAACCTCTGGAAACACCATATATTTT. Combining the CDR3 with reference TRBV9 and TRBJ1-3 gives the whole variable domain DSGVTQTPKHLITATGQRVTLRCSPRSGDLSVYWYQQSLDQGLQFLIQYYNGEERAKGNILERFSAQQFPDLHSELNLSSLELGDSALYFCASSPRPGQETSGNTIYFGEGSWLTVV.

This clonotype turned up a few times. The CDR3 region is CASSPQGIAGDFYEQYF. The CDR3 nucleotides read TGCGCCAGCAGCCCCCAGGGGATAGCGGGAGACTTCTACGAGCAGTACTTC. The rearrangement uses TRBV5-1 and TRBJ2-7; 9 bases align to TRBD2. Germline V CDR1 and CDR2: SGHRS, YFSETQ. V gave up 4 bases and J gave up 3 bases; unmatched junction bases: 14. The CDR3 contains 17 residues.